This is a list of T cell receptor beta chains from one sample in a study of early T cells in non-severe SARS-CoV-2 infection. TCRdb reprocessed the 5' RACE reads with MiXCR, giving one entry per CDR3 protein. The sample records around 89,000 distinct CDR3 sequences, roughly 14% being singletons. Sequencing was performed on whole blood. Source of these receptors: an adult who was a healthcare worker with PCR-confirmed SARS-CoV-2 infection or an uninfected control (not recorded which). Each CDR3 is given with its conserved first and last residue. D genes are given only for firm matches. Not all rows give a size; the values are once, few, many and, for expanded clones, a class.

CASSYTGQGGGYTF,TGTGCCAGCAGCTATACCGGACAGGGTGGCGGCTACACCTTC,TRBD1,TRBJ1-2,TRBV12-3/TRBV12-4,few
CASSEFSGRAFQETQYF,TGTGCCAGCAGTGAGTTCAGCGGGCGGGCCTTTCAAGAGACCCAGTACTTC,NA,TRBJ2-5,TRBV2,few
CASSRVTGGAGANVLTF,TGCGCCAGCAGCCGAGTGACAGGGGGCGCTGGGGCCAACGTCCTGACTTTC,TRBD1,TRBJ2-6,TRBV4-1,NA
CASSWGQGGNNEQFF,TGTGCCAGCAGCTGGGGACAGGGAGGTAACAATGAGCAGTTCTTC,TRBD1,TRBJ2-1,TRBV7-2,few
CASSLTGGWTGELFF,TGCGCCAGCAGTTTGACAGGGGGCTGGACCGGGGAGCTGTTTTTT,TRBD1,TRBJ2-2,TRBV5-1,NA
CASSLGMDRSYGYTF,TGTGCCAGCAGCTTAGGAATGGACAGATCCTATGGCTACACCTTC,NA,TRBJ1-2,TRBV11-2,many
CASSLGVLHF,TGTGCCAGCAGTTTAGGGGTCCTCCACTTT,NA,TRBJ1-6,TRBV12-3/TRBV12-4,NA
CATQSLAIGELFF,TGTGCCACCCAGTCTCTAGCGATCGGGGAGCTGTTTTTT,NA,TRBJ2-2,TRBV19,NA
CASSLRQNTEAFF,TGTGCCAGCAGCTTAAGGCAGAACACTGAAGCTTTCTTT,NA,TRBJ1-1,TRBV7-8,few
CASSPGDTNQPQHF,TGTGCCAGCTCACCAGGGGACACTAATCAGCCCCAGCATTTT,NA,TRBJ1-5,TRBV18,NA
CASSSAPRGPKETQYF,TGTGCCAGCAGCTCGGCCCCACGGGGGCCGAAAGAGACCCAGTACTTC,NA,TRBJ2-5,TRBV7-8,few
CSASMGVSGNTIYF,TGCAGTGCTAGTATGGGGGTCTCTGGAAACACCATATATTTT,NA,TRBJ1-3,TRBV20-1,NA
CASGRQSNQPQHF,TGTGCCAGTGGAAGGCAGAGCAATCAGCCCCAGCATTTT,NA,TRBJ1-5,TRBV12-3/TRBV12-4,NA
CASSQDGNSPLHF,TGTGCCAGCAGCCAAGATGGAAATTCACCCCTCCACTTT,NA,TRBJ1-6,TRBV4-2,NA
CSVTRVGEQFF,TGCAGCGTTACCAGGGTAGGTGAGCAGTTCTTC,NA,TRBJ2-1,TRBV29-1,many
CASSYTGKVLYGYTF,TGTGCCAGCAGTTACACAGGCAAAGTCCTTTATGGCTACACCTTC,NA,TRBJ1-2,TRBV6-5,NA
CSVRPNGATQYF,TGCAGCGTAAGACCAAATGGGGCAACCCAGTACTTC,NA,TRBJ2-5,TRBV29-1,NA
CASDEGAGANVLTF,TGTGCCAGTGATGAGGGGGCTGGGGCCAACGTCCTGACTTTC,NA,TRBJ2-6,TRBV2,few
CASSQAPTENTEAFF,TGCGCCAGCAGCCAAGCCCCAACGGAGAACACTGAAGCTTTCTTT,NA,TRBJ1-1,TRBV4-1,NA
CASSPTPQGADYGYTF,TGTGCCAGCAGCCCGACGCCACAGGGGGCAGACTATGGCTACACCTTC,TRBD1,TRBJ1-2,TRBV3-1,NA
CASSEAGTGTMNTEAFF,TGCGCCAGCAGTGAGGCCGGGACAGGGACCATGAACACTGAAGCTTTCTTT,TRBD1,TRBJ1-1,TRBV10-1,many
CASWGSLGTEAFF,TGTGCCAGCTGGGGCAGTTTGGGCACTGAAGCTTTCTTT,NA,TRBJ1-1,TRBV4-2,NA
CASRTRQGDIQPQHF,TGTGCCAGCAGAACGAGACAGGGGGATATACAGCCCCAGCATTTT,TRBD1,TRBJ1-5,TRBV6-1,few
CASSPSGDRNQPQHF,TGTGCCAGCTCACCGTCCGGGGACCGCAATCAGCCCCAGCATTTT,NA,TRBJ1-5,TRBV18,few
CASSLGMLAPTF,TGTGCCAGCAGCTTAGGCATGTTGGCACCCACCTTC,NA,TRBJ1-2,TRBV7-2,NA
CSASHRGTYNEQFF,TGCAGTGCTAGTCACAGGGGAACCTACAATGAGCAGTTCTTC,TRBD1,TRBJ2-1,TRBV20-1,NA
CASSEQSNSPLHF,TGTGCCAGCAGCGAACAGTCTAATTCACCCCTCCACTTT,NA,TRBJ1-6,TRBV7-3,NA
CASSEHGQWAQYF,TGTGCCAGCAGTGAACATGGCCAGTGGGCCCAGTACTTC,NA,TRBJ2-5,TRBV6-1,few
CASEGQGEADTQYF,TGTGCCAGTGAAGGGCAGGGGGAGGCAGATACGCAGTATTTT,NA,TRBJ2-3,TRBV28,NA
CASSLPGSDEQFF,TGTGCCAGCAGCTTACCAGGGTCGGATGAGCAGTTCTTC,NA,TRBJ2-1,TRBV7-2,NA
CASSRDTEQFF,TGTGCCAGCAGCCGGGACACAGAGCAGTTCTTC,NA,TRBJ2-1,TRBV12-3/TRBV12-4,NA
CTSAGADTQYF,TGTACCAGCGCAGGCGCAGATACGCAGTATTTT,NA,TRBJ2-3,TRBV12-3/TRBV12-4,NA
CASYQGNTEAFF,TGTGCCAGCTACCAGGGGAACACTGAAGCTTTCTTT,NA,TRBJ1-1,TRBV7-9,few
CSEGEITDTQYF,TGCAGCGAGGGAGAGATCACAGATACGCAGTATTTT,NA,TRBJ2-3,TRBV29-1,NA
CSVSHTEAFF,TGCAGCGTCTCTCACACTGAAGCTTTCTTT,NA,TRBJ1-1,TRBV29-1,NA
CASSRQNLAKNIQYF,TGCGCCAGCAGCCGACAAAATCTAGCCAAAAACATTCAGTACTTC,NA,TRBJ2-4,TRBV5-1,few
CASSSYTGNTGELFF,TGTGCCAGCAGCTCATATACAGGGAACACCGGGGAGCTGTTTTTT,NA,TRBJ2-2,TRBV7-2,NA
CSVVPGRDSYNEQFF,TGCAGCGTTGTGCCGGGGCGCGACTCCTACAATGAGCAGTTCTTC,NA,TRBJ2-1,TRBV29-1,few
CASSEESSYNSPLHF,TGTGCCAGCAGTGAAGAGAGCTCCTATAATTCACCCCTCCACTTT,NA,TRBJ1-6,TRBV2,many
CASSSFGGNQPQHF,TGTGCCAGCAGTTCTTTTGGGGGGAATCAGCCCCAGCATTTT,NA,TRBJ1-5,TRBV12-3/TRBV12-4,few
CASSIAGPQSSYNSPLHF,TGTGCCAGTAGTATCGCCGGGCCCCAGAGCTCCTATAATTCACCCCTCCACTTT,NA,TRBJ1-6,TRBV19,few
CASSGRVYNSPLHF,TGTGCCAGCAGCGGGAGGGTTTATAATTCACCCCTCCACTTT,NA,TRBJ1-6,TRBV7-7,few
CAITGLITDTQYF,TGTGCCATCACCGGACTGATCACAGATACGCAGTATTTT,NA,TRBJ2-3,TRBV10-3,few
CASSDRGSTDTQYF,TGTGCCAGCAGCGACAGGGGTAGCACAGATACGCAGTATTTT,TRBD1,TRBJ2-3,TRBV7-2,NA
CASSQLQPNTEAFF,TGTGCCAGCAGCCAACTTCAGCCGAACACTGAAGCTTTCTTT,NA,TRBJ1-1,TRBV3-1,few
CASSLVPYNEQFF,TGTGCCAGCAGCTTAGTCCCGTACAATGAGCAGTTCTTC,NA,TRBJ2-1,TRBV7-2,many
CASSQAVTNSGNTIYF,TGCGCCAGCAGCCAAGCTGTGACAAACTCTGGAAACACCATATATTTT,NA,TRBJ1-3,TRBV4-1,few
CASRRGDLEAFF,TGTGCCAGCAGACGCGGGGACCTTGAAGCTTTCTTT,NA,TRBJ1-1,TRBV12-3/TRBV12-4,NA
CASSLVGGGATDTQYF,TGTGCCAGCAGCTTGGTAGGCGGGGGGGCCACAGATACGCAGTATTTT,TRBD2,TRBJ2-3,TRBV5-4,many
CASSPSSGNEKLFF,TGTGCCAGCAGCCCTAGCAGTGGTAATGAAAAACTGTTTTTT,NA,TRBJ1-4,TRBV3-1,NA
CASSEFKGSSYNEQFF,TGTGCCAGCAGTGAATTTAAAGGGAGCTCCTACAATGAGCAGTTCTTC,NA,TRBJ2-1,TRBV25-1,few